The 15 T cell receptor beta chains presented below share a single source sample, sequenced in a study of blood T cell repertoires in COVID-19. Measured with immunoSEQ multiplex PCR; TCRdb has only the in-frame clones, and not every one. This sample has roughly 230,000 clones; 83% occur once, and the top ten carry 7.4%. Sequencing used peripheral blood. These receptor sequences come from a woman aged 45-59 years with acute or convalescent COVID-19.

V gene TRBV19 combines with J gene TRBJ2-1; TRBD2 is a possible D gene (7 bases). The germline CDR1 and CDR2 sequences are LNHDA and SQIVND (reference sequence). V was trimmed by 6 bases and J by 4 bases, leaving 13 bases between them. There are 14 residues in the CDR3. The CDR3 sequence: CASSAGAIYNEQFF. The DNA of the CDR3 is TGTGCCAGTAGCGCGGGGGCCATATACAATGAGCAGTTCTTC.

The chain recombines TRBV19 with TRBJ2-1, with a possible D match to TRBD2 (6 bases). V was shortened by 4 bases and J by 8 bases, with 18 bases between the two germline ends. CDR3 length: 15 amino acids. Germline V gene data show CDR1 as LNHDA and CDR2 as SQIVND (reference sequence). CDR3 amino acids: CASSNRRVERDEQFF. Here the CDR3 DNA reads TGTGCCAGTAGTAACAGGAGGGTGGAAAGGGATGAGCAGTTCTTC.

This clone came up once. The CDR3 region has the DNA TGTGCCAGCAGCTTACTAGCGGCCTACGAGCAGTACTTC. Residues: CASSLLAAYEQYF. The V call is TRBV11-2, the J call TRBJ2-7; TRBD2 matches 7 bases. Germline V gene sequence: CDR1 SGHAT, CDR2 FQNNGV. Trimming cost V 2 bases and J 2 bases; bases outside gene matches: 0. The CDR3 is 13 residues long.

The chain couples TRBV7-8 to TRBJ1-4; D is possibly TRBD1 (5 bases). Looked up from germline, CDR1 is SGHVS and CDR2 is FQNEAQ. V was shortened by 1 base and J by 8 bases, with 14 bases between the two germline ends. This CDR3 is built from 15 residues. The CDR3 DNA sequence: TGTGCCAGCAGCTTAGGATTGGGGCCGGTGGAAAAACTGTTTTTT. Protein: CASSLGLGPVEKLFF.

This clone was recorded only once. The chain recombines TRBV7-3 with TRBJ2-5; tentative D call: TRBD1 (6 bases). This CDR3 contains 15 residues. Germline-derived CDR1 and CDR2 are SGHTA and FQGTGA. The V gene lost 5 bases and the J gene lost 5 bases, with 18 bases spanning the gap. The CDR3 protein is CASSRRGDGQETQYF. In DNA form, the CDR3 reads TGTGCCAGCAGCCGTAGGGGAGATGGACAGGAGACCCAGTACTTC.

The chain is built from TRBV14 and TRBJ1-6; tentative D call: TRBD1 (5 bases). This CDR3 is 14 amino acids long. The germline CDR1 and CDR2 sequences are SGHDN and FVKESK. The V end was cut by 1 base, the J end by 7 bases, with 8 bases between. CDR3 in amino acids: CASSQGQLNSPLHF. The CDR3 bases are TGTGCCAGCAGCCAAGGACAGTTAAATTCACCCCTCCACTTT.

This clone has only one observation. The chain employs TRBV18 and TRBJ2-2; D is uncertain. The germline V gene has CDR1 KGHSH and CDR2 LQKENI. The V and J ends lost 3 bases and 4 bases respectively, with 9 bases between them. The CDR3 has 14 amino acids. In DNA form, the CDR3 reads TGTGCCAGCTCACCCGCCCGGGTCACCGGGGAGCTGTTTTTT. It yields the protein CASSPARVTGELFF.

The chain uses TRBV2 and TRBJ2-7; 8 nucleotides line up with TRBD1. Germline-derived CDR1 and CDR2 are SNHLY and FYNNEI. The CDR3 consists of 14 residues. J gave up 3 bases and V 4 bases, and 5 bases lay outside the gene matches. The CDR3 nucleotides are TGTGCCAGCAGTGTCGGGACAGGTAACTACGAGCAGTACTTC. This translates into CASSVGTGNYEQYF.

This chain joins TRBV3-1 (or the pseudogene TRBV3-2) and TRBJ1-3; possible D gene TRBD1, 5 bases. V lost 2 bases to trimming and J lost 0 bases, with 14 bases between them. The CDR3 contains 17 residues. CDR1 and CDR2 from the germline V gene are LGHDT and YNNKEL (reference sequence). The CDR3 DNA follows: TGTGCCAGCAGCCAATCGTCCAGGGCCTTCTCTGGAAACACCATATATTTT. It is translated as CASSQSSRAFSGNTIYF.

This chain links TRBV19 with TRBJ1-1, with D unclear. Trimming removed 6 bases from V and 8 bases from J, with 19 bases in between. Germline V CDR1 and CDR2: LNHDA, SQIVND (reference sequence). The CDR3 consists of 14 residues. The CDR3 sequence is CASRAGSRGREAFF. The DNA of the CDR3 is TGTGCCAGTAGAGCCGGGAGCCGAGGAAGGGAAGCTTTCTTT.

The rearrangement uses TRBV19 and TRBJ2-5, with TRBD2 matching 10 bases. Germline V gene data show CDR1 as LNHDA and CDR2 as SQIVND (reference sequence). The CDR3 runs 14 residues. V shed 6 bases, J shed 5 bases, and the junction held 6 bases outside the gene matches. The CDR3 region has the DNA TGTGCCAGTAGGTCTAGCGGGGGAGGGGAGACCCAGTACTTC. This translates into CASRSSGGGETQYF.

This CDR3 is CASKRQGGGNTIYF. The CDR3 DNA sequence: TGTGCCAGCAAGAGACAGGGGGGTGGAAACACCATATATTTT. The rearrangement uses TRBV6-5 and TRBJ1-3; the match to TRBD1 covers 9 bases. The germline V gene has CDR1 MNHEY and CDR2 SVGAGI. The CDR3 has 14 residues. The ends lost 7 bases at V and 3 bases at J; junction bases unmatched: 4.

The chain combines TRBV21-1 with TRBJ2-1; the D call in the table, TRBD2, was not verified against the DNA. TRBV21-1 is termed a pseudogene. The CDR3 runs 19 residues. The CDR3 here is CASDHRELAGGPSYNEQFF. In DNA, the CDR3 is TGTGCCAGCGATCACAGGGAACTAGCGGGAGGGCCCTCCTACAATGAGCAGTTCTTC.

This rearrangement joins TRBV5-1 to TRBJ2-1; 7 bases agree with TRBD2. This CDR3 spans 11 amino acids. Germline trimming cut 3 bases from V and 10 bases from J; bases unmatched to any gene: 1. CDR1 and CDR2 (germline): SGHRS, YFSETQ. CDR3 amino acids: CASSWEGEQFF. In DNA form, the CDR3 reads TGCGCCAGCAGCTGGGAGGGAGAGCAGTTCTTC.

This clone has a single count. The rearrangement links TRBV5-6 to TRBJ2-5; the D is unclear. The CDR3 consists of 13 residues. The V gene lost 4 bases and the J gene lost 7 bases, with 14 bases spanning the gap. From germline, CDR1 is SGHDT and CDR2 YYEEEE. Here the CDR3 reads CASSTEALTTQYF. The CDR3 coding sequence is TGTGCCAGCAGCACCGAAGCACTCACGACCCAGTACTTC.